The clone carrying this T cell receptor beta chain came up once. This record comes from a study of blood T cell repertoires in COVID-19. Study in general: Both acute and convalescent COVID-19 samples were obtained from the United States, Italy and Spain.

CDR3 length equals 16 residues. J was trimmed by 4 bases and V by 0 bases; bases with no gene match: 7. Germline assignment: CDR1 MNHNS and CDR2 SASEGT. Authors' data handling: How many nucleated cells were present was estimated from reference gene primer amplification. Produced via immunoSEQ multiplex PCR; TCRdb's table is partial and in-frame only. That table gives V, J and clone size, and the DNA gave D and trimming. The data contain approximately 76,000 clones, around 90% of them singletons. The material sequenced was peripheral blood. This TCR derives from a man aged 25-45 years with acute or convalescent COVID-19. The J gene is TRBJ1-2, the V gene TRBV6-1; 8 nucleotides line up with TRBD1. CDR3 region: CASSEALGQGLYGYTF. In DNA, the CDR3 is TGTGCCAGCAGTGAAGCCCTTGGACAGGGCCTCTATGGCTACACCTTC.